The T cell receptor beta chain under discussion was sequenced for a study of cytomegalovirus exposure and HLA in healthy donors. Deletions cut 3 bases from V and 1 base from J, with 9 bases between. CDR1 is GTSNPN, CDR2 SVGIG, per germline (reference sequence). This CDR3 contains 13 residues. The PCR used 60 Vbeta and 13 Jbeta primers. Libraries were prepared by immunoSEQ multiplex PCR; TCRdb keeps only in-frame clonotypes and omits some of them. The repertoire consists of 150,000 to 200,000 clones, with more than 75% occurring once and the leading ten covering around 0.91%. The material sequenced was PBMCs. The chain carries TRBV30 and TRBJ1-1, with a tentative D call TRBD1 (6 bases). The sequence derives from a girl between 2 and 10 years old in good health and CMV-seropositive. CDR3 sequence reads: CAWRQGRNTEAFF. The CDR3 region has the DNA TGTGCCTGGAGACAGGGTAGGAACACTGAAGCTTTCTTT.